The 32 T cell receptor beta chains in this list originate from one sample, sequenced in a study of T cells in Graves' hyperthyroidism and ophthalmopathy. RNA transcripts were the template for amplifying TCR beta CDR3 regions. RT-PCR in the first round (using the HTBI primer set) targeted the TCR CDR3. A single record per CDR3 protein comes from TCRdb applying MiXCR to the multiplex PCR reads. In the table there are hundreds of thousands of distinct CDR3 sequences, 20% of which are singletons. Specimen: blood. The receptors stem from a man in his thirties or forties with Graves' ophthalmopathy.

The CDR3: CASSFWSSGLQETQYF. CDR3 in DNA: TGTGCCAGCAGCTTTTGGTCTAGCGGGCTTCAAGAGACCCAGTACTTC. The chain couples TRBV7-9 to TRBJ2-5; 8 bases match TRBD2. Germline CDR1 and CDR2: SEHNR and FQNEAQ (reference sequence). The CDR3 contains 16 residues. The ends lost 3 bases at V and 2 bases at J; junction bases unmatched: 8.

V usage is TRBV5-5 and J usage is TRBJ1-2, with TRBD1 matching over 8 bases. The CDR3 extends over 13 amino acids. The J segment lost 7 bases and the V segment lost 4 bases, leaving 6 bases of the junction unmatched. The germline CDR1 and CDR2 sequences are SGHKS and YYEKEE (reference sequence). The CDR3 loop reads CASSRTGRSGYTF. The CDR3 nucleotides are TGTGCCAGCAGCCGGACAGGGAGGAGTGGCTACACCTTC.

This clonotype was detected a few times. The chain couples TRBV30 to TRBJ1-2, with D unresolved. Germline values: CDR1 GTSNPN, CDR2 SVGIG (reference sequence). Trimming cost V 1 base and J 6 bases, with 9 bases left between them. The CDR3 has 12 residues. The CDR3 sequence: CAWSAGLHGYTF. As DNA, the CDR3 is TGTGCCTGGAGTGCGGGCCTCCATGGCTACACCTTC.

This chain links TRBV6-1 with TRBJ1-3, with D possibly matching TRBD1 (6 bases). CDR1 is MNHNS and CDR2 is SASEGT in the germline V gene. CDR3 length: 15 amino acids. Trimming pared 6 bases from V and 0 bases from J, leaving 12 bases between. The CDR3 region has the DNA TGTGCCAGCAGCCGCACAGGGATCTCTGGAAACACCATATATTTT. This sequence encodes CASSRTGISGNTIYF.

The V call is TRBV10-2, the J call TRBJ1-5, with D maybe TRBD1 (5 bases). The CDR3 loop spans 15 amino acids. Germline-derived CDR1 and CDR2 are WSHSY and SAAADI. The V gene lost 0 bases and the J gene lost 2 bases, with 8 bases spanning the gap. As DNA, the CDR3 is TGCGCCAGCAGTGAGTCGTTGGGGGGCAATCAGCCCCAGCATTTT. Protein product: CASSESLGGNQPQHF.

The chain recombines TRBV9 with TRBJ2-6; 7 nucleotides align to TRBD1. The germline V gene encodes CDR1 SGDLS and CDR2 YYNGEE. The length of the CDR3 is 18 residues. V shed 4 bases and J 4 bases; nucleotides not matched to a gene: 14. CDR3 sequence (DNA): TGTGCCAGCAGCCAGTGGACGTCCCCGGGACAGGGGGCCAACGTCCTGACTTTC. This gives the protein CASSQWTSPGQGANVLTF.

At least ten counts were recorded for this clonotype. V gene TRBV7-2 combines with J gene TRBJ2-7; 7 bases are shared with TRBD1. Looked up from germline, CDR1 is SGHTA and CDR2 is FQGNSA. The V segment lost 1 base and the J segment 1 base; nucleotides outside the gene matches: 4. The length of the CDR3 is 15 residues. CDR3 loop: CASSLVPDRSYEQYF. CDR3 nucleotide sequence: TGTGCCAGCAGCTTAGTACCGGACAGGTCCTACGAGCAGTACTTC.

This clonotype was seen a handful of times. The chain is built from TRBV6-1 and TRBJ1-5, with 9 bases that match TRBD1. V trimming: 4 bases; J trimming: 5 bases; junction bases outside the gene matches: 6. This CDR3 is 15 amino acids long. Germline V CDR1 and CDR2: MNHNS, SASEGT. The CDR3 spells CASSGGQGSYQPQHF. In DNA form, the CDR3 reads TGTGCCAGCAGTGGAGGACAGGGGAGCTATCAGCCCCAGCATTTT.

This clonotype occurred many times. The rearrangement uses TRBV2 and TRBJ2-3; no clear D gene. Trimming left V 6 bases short and J 2 bases short, with 9 bases between. Germline V gene lookup returns CDR1 SNHLY and CDR2 FYNNEI. CDR3 size: 13 residues. CDR3 residues: CASRTSFTDTQYF. The CDR3 DNA reads TGTGCCAGCAGGACAAGTTTCACAGATACGCAGTATTTT.

This clonotype occurred many times. The CDR3 protein is CASSRNQGDNSPLHF. CDR3 in DNA: TGTGCCAGCAGCCGCAATCAAGGGGATAATTCACCCCTCCACTTT. The chain recombines TRBV7-9 with TRBJ1-6; a weak D match, TRBD1 (5 bases). The CDR3 totals 15 residues. V dropped 5 bases and J dropped 5 bases, with 13 bases sitting between them. The germline V gene has CDR1 SEHNR and CDR2 FQNEAQ (reference sequence).

The rearrangement joins TRBV11-2 to TRBJ1-1; D perhaps matches TRBD1 (6 bases). The CDR3 contains 16 residues. V was pared by 5 bases and J by 1 base, with 17 bases between. The germline CDR1 and CDR2 sequences are SGHAT and FQNNGV. Here the CDR3 DNA reads TGTGCCAGCAGCCAAGGCGACAGGCGGAGGAACACTGAAGCTTTCTTT. Its translation: CASSQGDRRRNTEAFF. Full variable domain (remainder filled in from reference TRBV11-2 and TRBJ1-1): EAGVAQSPRYKIIEKRQSVAFWCNPISGHATLYWYQQILGQGPKLLIQFQNNGVVDDSQLPKDRFSAERLKGVDSTLKIQPAKLEDSAVYLCASSQGDRRRNTEAFFGQGTRLTVV.

The chain links TRBV12-3 or TRBV12-4 to TRBJ2-1, with D unresolved. V gave up 4 bases and J gave up 8 bases, with 12 bases separating them. The length of the CDR3 is 13 residues. The CDR3, as DNA: TGTGCCAGCAGTTACGTCGCCGCAGATGAGCAGTTCTTC. Residues: CASSYVAADEQFF.

The chain links TRBV28 to TRBJ1-1, with D hard to call. The V gene lost 3 bases and the J gene lost 6 bases, with 14 bases spanning the gap. Germline CDR1 is MDHEN and CDR2 is SYDVKM. This CDR3 is built from 14 residues. Here the CDR3 reads CASSFRSFGPEAFF. The CDR3 DNA reads TGTGCCAGCAGTTTTAGGTCGTTTGGTCCTGAAGCTTTCTTT.

This clonotype has at least ten counts. The J gene is TRBJ1-2, the V gene TRBV18, with 8 bases lining up with TRBD1. The germline CDR1 and CDR2 sequences are KGHSH and LQKENI. V lost 6 bases, J lost 8 bases, and 8 bases stayed unmatched. The CDR3 sequence is 13 residues long. The CDR3: CASSRDRPHGYTF. For the CDR3, the DNA is TGTGCCAGCTCTCGGGACAGGCCGCACGGCTACACCTTC.

The table lists this clonotype with many counts. The J gene is TRBJ2-7, the V gene TRBV11-2; TRBD1 agrees at 7 bases. The germline V gene encodes CDR1 SGHAT and CDR2 FQNNGV. This CDR3 has 14 amino acids. The J segment lost 4 bases and the V segment lost 1 base, leaving 4 bases of the junction unmatched. The CDR3 here is CASSLGTTGYEQYF. The CDR3 DNA sequence: TGTGCCAGCAGCTTAGGCACGACAGGGTACGAGCAGTACTTC.

This clonotype was seen ten or more times. The chain links TRBV20-1 to TRBJ2-1, with TRBD2 matching over 13 bases. The trim removed 6 bases at V and 7 bases at J, leaving 9 bases unmatched. Germline CDR1 and CDR2: DFQATT and SNEGSKA (reference sequence). The length of the CDR3 is 15 residues. CDR3 sequence (DNA): TGCAGTGCGCCCGCCGGGACTAGCGGGAAGAATGAGCAGTTCTTC. It is translated as CSAPAGTSGKNEQFF.

Turning to this clonotype: A read error may produce the germline difference seen at one junction end. The chain has TRBV29-1 and TRBJ2-2; 8 nucleotides line up with TRBD1. TRBJ1-1 matches the DNA end more closely, so the J call is doubtful. Germline assignment: CDR1 SQVTM and CDR2 ANQGSEA. This CDR3 region has 13 residues. The DNA of the CDR3 is TGCAGCGCAAGAGGACAGGGTAACACTGGAGCTTTCTTT. Translation: CSARGQGNTGAFF.

The chain combines TRBV14 with TRBJ2-1, with 9 nucleotides matching TRBD2. V lost 0 bases and J lost 5; bases outside the gene matches: 8. CDR1 SGHDN and CDR2 FVKESK come from the germline V gene. There are 17 residues in the CDR3. The DNA of the CDR3 is TGTGCCAGCAGCCAAGAGTCCCCCAGCGGGAGGAACAATGAGCAGTTCTTC. This encodes CASSQESPSGRNNEQFF.

This clonotype was seen only a few times. The chain uses TRBV7-3 and TRBJ2-7, with 9 nucleotides matching TRBD1. Germline trimming cut 0 bases from V and 3 bases from J; bases unmatched to any gene: 6. Germline V gene data show CDR1 as SGHTA and CDR2 as FQGTGA. The CDR3 totals 16 residues. The CDR3 region is CASSLTGTGSFYEQYF. CDR3 DNA: TGTGCCAGCAGCTTAACAGGGACAGGGTCTTTCTACGAGCAGTACTTC.

This clonotype occurred a few times. The V gene is TRBV30, the J gene TRBJ1-2; D may be TRBD1 (6 bases). The V end was cut by 1 base, the J end by 5 bases, with 14 bases between. This CDR3 has 14 residues. Germline CDR1 and CDR2: GTSNPN and SVGIG (reference sequence). For the CDR3, the DNA is TGTGCCTGGAGTGGGTCGGACAGAATATATGGCTACACCTTC. This gives the protein CAWSGSDRIYGYTF.

V is TRBV27 and J is TRBJ1-1, with no clear D. CDR1 and CDR2 from the germline V gene are MNHEY and SMNVEV (reference sequence). CDR3 length: 15 amino acids. Between the trimmed V and J ends, which lost 6 bases and 5 bases, there was a span of 19 bases. CDR3 region: CASSLNRVGGTEAFF. CDR3 DNA sequence: TGTGCCAGCAGCCTTAATCGGGTGGGAGGGACTGAAGCTTTCTTT.

This chain uses TRBV29-1 with TRBJ2-7, with TRBD1 as a possible D gene (5 bases). In germline, CDR1 is SQVTM, CDR2 ANQGSEA. The CDR3 length is 14 residues. V was shortened by 6 bases and J by 0 bases, with 15 bases between the two germline ends. This chain's CDR3 is CSVSGAPSSYEQYF. The CDR3 DNA is TGCAGCGTGAGTGGGGCACCTTCCTCCTACGAGCAGTACTTC.

The chain employs TRBV6-5 and TRBJ2-5, with D possibly being TRBD2 (6 bases). CDR1 is MNHEY, CDR2 SVGAGI, per germline. Trimming cost V 0 bases and J 5 bases, with 13 bases left between them. CDR3 length equals 15 residues. In nucleotides, the CDR3 is TGTGCCAGCAGTTACTCGACCAGCGGGCGGGAGACCCAGTACTTC. It specifies CASSYSTSGRETQYF.

This clonotype showed up many times. The chain is built from TRBV20-1 and TRBJ2-7; 10 positions match TRBD1. This CDR3 has 16 amino acids. The J segment lost 3 bases and the V segment lost 0 bases, leaving 8 bases of the junction unmatched. In germline, CDR1 is DFQATT, CDR2 SNEGSKA (reference sequence). In DNA, the CDR3 is TGCAGTGCTAGAGATTGGGACAGGGGAATCAGCTACGAGCAGTACTTC. Its protein is CSARDWDRGISYEQYF.

This clonotype was picked up many times. In DNA form, the CDR3 reads TGTGCCAGCAGCCAAGGCGTTCTTGAGACCCAGTACTTC. Its translation: CASSQGVLETQYF. V is TRBV3-1 and J is TRBJ2-5; D not certain. The CDR3 length is 13 residues. Trimming pared 1 base from V and 5 bases from J, leaving 8 bases between. Germline lookup yields CDR1 LGHDT and CDR2 YNNKEL (reference sequence).

This chain uses TRBV6-5 with TRBJ1-2; TRBD1 matches at 7 bases. The J segment lost 7 bases and the V segment lost 2 bases, leaving 19 bases of the junction unmatched. The CDR3 consists of 18 residues. The germline CDR1 and CDR2 sequences are MNHEY and SVGAGI. CDR3 nucleotide sequence: TGTGCCAGCAGTTACAACAGGGGAATTGTTAGAGGCCCGATTGGCTACACCTTC. It specifies CASSYNRGIVRGPIGYTF.

The rearrangement uses TRBV11-2 and TRBJ2-5; possibly TRBD2 for D (6 bases). Deletions cut 5 bases from V and 5 bases from J, with 18 bases between. The CDR3 covers 15 residues. CDR1 and CDR2 from the germline V gene are SGHAT and FQNNGV. The CDR3 coding sequence is TGTGCCAGCAGCCACGCGGGGCCGCCCAAGGAGACCCAGTACTTC. This encodes CASSHAGPPKETQYF.

This chain links TRBV12-3 or TRBV12-4 with TRBJ2-7; 9 nucleotides line up with TRBD2. V shed 4 bases and J 0 bases; nucleotides not matched to a gene: 13. CDR3 length: 18 residues. The CDR3 here is CASSSQRGASAFSYEQYF. The CDR3, as DNA: TGTGCCAGCAGTTCACAGCGGGGGGCTAGCGCATTCTCCTACGAGCAGTACTTC.

Worth noting for this clonotype: At one of its ends the junction is not consistent with the germline gene, which may arise from a read error. The chain carries TRBV12-3 or TRBV12-4 and TRBJ1-1; D is possibly TRBD1 (5 bases). CDR3 length: 14 amino acids. The CDR3 nucleotides read TGTGCCGGCAGTTTACGGGGCGGTGAGACTGAAGCTTTCTTT. Translated, it gives CAGSLRGGETEAFF.

This clonotype occurred a few times. The chain recombines TRBV27 with TRBJ2-2; D perhaps matches TRBD1 (5 bases). Germline CDR1 MNHEY, CDR2 SMNVEV (reference sequence). The CDR3 contains 13 residues. Trimming stripped 8 bases from V and 2 bases from J, with 9 bases between. The CDR3: CASGRTNTGELFF. In DNA form, the CDR3 reads TGTGCCAGCGGTCGGACAAACACCGGGGAGCTGTTTTTT.

This clonotype was seen only a few times. The chain joins TRBV27 to TRBJ2-5; the D is unclear. Germline V CDR1 and CDR2: MNHEY, SMNVEV (reference sequence). Trimming left V 5 bases short and J 5 bases short, with 15 bases between. There are 14 residues in the CDR3. CDR3 bases: TGTGCCAGCAGTCCATGGACCCCTGAGGAGACCCAGTACTTC. Its translation is CASSPWTPEETQYF.

This clonotype was seen ten or more times. As DNA, the CDR3 is TGTGCCAGCAGCTTAGTGGCCAACATGAACACTGAAGCTTTCTTT. Its translation: CASSLVANMNTEAFF. The chain carries TRBV11-2 and TRBJ1-1; D is ambiguous. Germline V lookup: CDR1 SGHAT, CDR2 FQNNGV. CDR3 length: 15 residues. The V end lost 1 base, the J end lost 0 bases, and 9 bases lay between the germline ends.